This T cell receptor (beta chain) comes out of a study of low-dose radiotherapy and immunotherapy resistance in tumors. This clonotype was counted ten times or more. Gene-specific TRAV and TRBV primers were used for first-strand cDNA, covering alpha and beta chains. Using a constant-region primer together with a V-primer adapter, TCRs were subjected to 15 to 20 PCR cycles of amplification. TCRdb reprocessed the reads with MiXCR, giving one entry per CDR3 protein. Of roughly 100,000 distinct CDR3 sequences listed, around 20% are singletons. This CDR3 comprises 15 residues. Germline assignment: CDR1 SGHRS and CDR2 YFSETQ. The ends were cut back, 0 bases at V and 2 bases at J, with 11 bases in the middle. Time point described: after trial treatment. Treatment specified: LDRT plus nivolumab, ipilimumab, low-dose cyclophosphamide and aspirin (RACIN trial). Those eligible were patients bearing advanced solid tumors lacking tumor-infiltrating lymphocytes.

Specimen: PBMCs, collected after low-dose radiotherapy plus immunotherapy. The receptor's source is a male donor with prostate cancer. The V call is TRBV5-1, the J call TRBJ2-5; no firm D call. CDR3 sequence reads: CASSLGVIGQETQYF. CDR3 nucleotide sequence: TGCGCCAGCAGCTTGGGGGTAATCGGTCAAGAGACCCAGTACTTC.